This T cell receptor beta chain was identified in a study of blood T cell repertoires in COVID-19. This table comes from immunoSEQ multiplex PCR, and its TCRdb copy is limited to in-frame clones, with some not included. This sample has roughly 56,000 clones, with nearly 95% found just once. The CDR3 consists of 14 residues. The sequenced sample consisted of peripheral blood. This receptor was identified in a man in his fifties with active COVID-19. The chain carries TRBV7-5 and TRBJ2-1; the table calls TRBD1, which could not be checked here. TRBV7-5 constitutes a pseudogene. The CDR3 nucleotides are TGTGTCAATCAGATCCCGGGACAGGACAATGAGCAGTTCTTC. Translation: CVNQIPGQDNEQFF.